This T cell receptor beta chain was found in a study of cytomegalovirus exposure and HLA in healthy donors. General study findings and limits: As was reported, the HLA-A and HLA-B alleles of most subjects were accurately predicted from TCR beta sequences. The study put 160 or so TCR beta chains on its list as cytomegalovirus-associated.

PCR used 60 Vbeta primers and 13 Jbeta primers. Profiling relied on immunoSEQ multiplex PCR, and the TCRdb table lists in-frame clones only, not all of them. The sample records 150,000 to 200,000 clones, around four fifths being singletons. This clone was detected a few times. The antigen is unknown. Germline CDR1 and CDR2: SNHLY and FYNNEI. The V gene end was trimmed by 4 bases and the J gene end by 6 bases; junction bases not matched to a gene: 7. This CDR3 is built from 15 residues. Sequencing input: PBMCs. The chain recombines TRBV2 with TRBJ2-2; 8 nucleotides line up with TRBD1. The receptor comes from a woman in her 50s in good health and CMV-seropositive. The CDR3 loop reads CASSGQGPPAGELFF. DNA for the CDR3: TGTGCCAGCAGTGGACAGGGGCCCCCGGCCGGGGAGCTGTTTTTT.